The 2 T cell receptor beta chains below come from one sample, sequenced in a study of lymphopenia after photon versus proton radiotherapy. Some clones are missing from TCRdb's copy, which holds only in-frame ones; the method was immunoSEQ multiplex PCR. The table lists 15,000 or so clones, 65% to 90% of them singletons. The specimen comprised peripheral blood, sampled from a patient treated with proton-based radiotherapy. The receptors were gathered from a man aged 70 or older with pancreatic cancer.

CDR3 in amino acids: CASSAGPSNQPQHF. CDR3 coding DNA: TGTGCCAGCAGTGCCGGACCTAGCAATCAGCCCCAGCATTTT. The chain joins TRBV28 to TRBJ1-5, with D hard to call. V lost 5 bases, J lost 0 bases, and 8 bases lay in between. The CDR3 loop spans 14 amino acids. Germline values: CDR1 MDHEN, CDR2 SYDVKM.

V usage is TRBV21-1 and J usage is TRBJ1-5; TRBD1 is the table's D call, not checked against the DNA. TRBV21-1 is recorded as a pseudogene. The CDR3 contains 20 residues. The CDR3 protein is CASSKGLETGGPHSNQPQHF. The CDR3 DNA is TGTGCCAGCAGCAAAGGCTTAGAGACAGGGGGCCCCCATAGCAATCAGCCCCAGCATTTT.